This passage covers 14 T cell receptor beta chains from one sample sequenced in a study of blood T cells in healthy people across ages. With a J-beta primer mix and a sample-barcoded 5' primer, a second PCR ran about 7 to 11 cycles. TCRdb independently ran MiXCR on the 5' RACE reads; one entry per CDR3 protein. The sample yields some 920,000 distinct CDR3 sequences, roughly half seen once. The sequenced material came from blood. These TCRs come from a woman aged 55 to 70 in good health.

Note on this clonotype: The junction differs from germline at one of its ends, possibly a read error. The chain joins TRBV2 to TRBJ1-6, with 7 positions matching TRBD1. Germline CDR1 reads SNHLY; CDR2 reads FYNNEI. This CDR3 is built from 15 residues. In DNA, the CDR3 is TGTGCCAGCAGTGGGGACAGTATCAGGAATTCACCCCCCCACTTT. This translates into CASSGDSIRNSPPHF.

In its sample, this clonotype was seen many times. V is TRBV7-2 and J is TRBJ2-3; a possible D gene is TRBD1 (6 bases). The CDR3 covers 14 residues. V lost 4 bases and J lost 5, with 13 bases in between. The V gene's germline CDR1 is SGHTA and CDR2 FQGNSA. Here the CDR3 reads CASSYGGQLDTQYF. CDR3 sequence (DNA): TGTGCCAGCAGCTACGGAGGACAGTTAGATACGCAGTATTTT.

This clonotype was seen a few times. The CDR3 sequence: CASSQERGITETQYF. The CDR3, as DNA: TGCGCCAGCAGCCAAGAAAGGGGCATAACTGAGACCCAGTACTTC. V usage is TRBV4-1 and J usage is TRBJ2-5, with D perhaps matching TRBD1 (5 bases). CDR3 size: 15 residues. Germline V lookup: CDR1 MGHRA, CDR2 YSYEKL. The V and J ends lost 0 bases and 5 bases respectively, with 13 bases between them.

The chain links TRBV7-2 to TRBJ1-2; weak D call: TRBD1 (5 bases). This CDR3 is built from 11 residues. Trimming left V 9 bases short and J 4 bases short, with 9 bases between. CDR1 is SGHTA and CDR2 is FQGNSA in the germline V gene. The chain's CDR3 is CARSTAYGYTF. The DNA for the CDR3 is TGTGCCAGATCGACAGCCTATGGCTACACCTTC.

The rearrangement joins TRBV29-1 to TRBJ2-2, with 8 bases fitting TRBD1. The CDR3 extends over 14 amino acids. Germline CDR1 is SQVTM and CDR2 is ANQGSEA. After removal of 7 bases from V and 5 bases from J, the junction contained 9 bases not matched to a gene. The CDR3 DNA reads TGCAGCGCCTCGGGACAGGAGGAAACCGGGGAGCTGTTTTTT. This encodes CSASGQEETGELFF.

A word on this clonotype: The junction shows a germline mismatch at one end, possibly a read error. The rearrangement uses TRBV12-3 or TRBV12-4 and TRBJ2-3, with D unresolved. This CDR3 comprises 13 residues. The CDR3 sequence: CASSIVGTDAQYF. CDR3 in DNA: TGTGCCAGCAGTATAGTAGGCACAGATGCGCAGTATTTT.

The count of this clonotype is one. V and J are TRBV28 and TRBJ1-1; 7 nucleotides line up with TRBD1. The V gene's germline CDR1 is MDHEN and CDR2 SYDVKM. This CDR3 region has 15 residues. V lost 6 bases and J lost 5; bases outside the gene matches: 12. CDR3 residues: CASRGANAGGTEAFF. CDR3 sequence (DNA): TGTGCCAGCAGAGGGGCTAATGCAGGGGGAACTGAAGCTTTCTTT.

This clonotype has only a few counts. Here the CDR3 DNA reads TGTGCCAGCAGCCAAGATGCAGCCAAAAACATTCAGTACTTC. Amino acid sequence: CASSQDAAKNIQYF. The genes are TRBV4-2 and TRBJ2-4; D is unclear. This CDR3 has 14 amino acids. Germline V lookup: CDR1 LGHNA, CDR2 YNFKEQ. V was clipped by 0 bases and J by 0 bases, with 3 bases between them.

The rearrangement joins TRBV6-5 to TRBJ2-1; 9 bases align to TRBD2. Germline CDR1 and CDR2: MNHEY and SVGAGI. The V gene end was trimmed by 5 bases and the J gene end by 5 bases; junction bases not matched to a gene: 10. The CDR3 extends over 16 amino acids. The CDR3 DNA follows: TGTGCCAGCAGTAAGAGGTTAGCGGGAGAGGACAATGAGCAGTTCTTC. The encoded protein is CASSKRLAGEDNEQFF.

The chain employs TRBV20-1 and TRBJ2-4; D unresolved. V gave up 0 bases and J gave up 7 bases, with 10 bases separating them. This CDR3 has 13 amino acids. Germline V CDR1 and CDR2: DFQATT, SNEGSKA (reference sequence). DNA of the CDR3: TGCAGTGCTAGAGATCGAACGGTTAACATTCAGTACTTC. It yields the protein CSARDRTVNIQYF.

The V and J genes are TRBV7-9 and TRBJ2-3; D is unclear. Germline V gene sequence: CDR1 SEHNR, CDR2 FQNEAQ (reference sequence). V lost 5 bases and J 2 bases, leaving 8 bases between the germline ends. This CDR3 is built from 13 residues. CDR3: CASSPTPTDTQYF. The CDR3 bases are TGTGCCAGCAGCCCGACCCCCACAGATACGCAGTATTTT.

The chain is built from TRBV7-7 and TRBJ2-5, with TRBD1 matching 8 bases. The germline V gene encodes CDR1 SSHAT and CDR2 FNYEAQ (reference sequence). The CDR3 has 14 amino acids. Trimming took 5 bases from V and 6 from J; bases not matched to a gene: 8. The CDR3 DNA reads as TGTGCCAGCAGCCTCGACAGGGGCCAGCAGACCCAGTACTTC. This encodes CASSLDRGQQTQYF.

This clonotype was seen a few times. This chain connects TRBV28 to TRBJ2-1; D may correspond to TRBD1 or TRBD2 (6 bases each). Germline V gene lookup returns CDR1 MDHEN and CDR2 SYDVKM. V dropped 10 bases and J dropped 5 bases, with 21 bases sitting between them. This CDR3 region has 15 residues. The CDR3 bases are TGTGCCACCCTAGGCGGGACACGGAGAAACAATGAGCAGTTCTTC. This encodes CATLGGTRRNNEQFF. Full variable domain (missing parts from reference TRBV28 and TRBJ2-1): DVKVTQSSRYLVKRTGEKVFLECVQDMDHENMFWYRQDPGLGLRLIYFSYDVKMKEKGDIPEGYSVSREKKERFSLILESASTNQTSMYLCATLGGTRRNNEQFFGPGTRLTVL.

The chain combines TRBV20-1 with TRBJ2-1; D gene ambiguous. The CDR3 length is 14 residues. With 3 bases removed from V and 7 bases from J, the gap between germline ends came to 16 bases. The V gene's germline CDR1 is DFQATT and CDR2 SNEGSKA (reference sequence). The CDR3 DNA is TGCAGTGCTAGGGTGGCGCGTCGGGTAAATGAGCAGTTCTTC. Protein: CSARVARRVNEQFF.